This T cell receptor beta chain was captured in a study of blood T cell repertoires in COVID-19. Across the whole study: Whether acute or convalescent, the COVID-19 samples came from the United States, Italy and Spain.

This clone came up a few times. Per the authors' pipeline: By means of reference gene primer amplification, nucleated cell counts were estimated. Sequenced by immunoSEQ multiplex PCR; TCRdb stores in-frame clones only, minus some. From that table come the V and J calls and clone size; the DNA was used to work out D and trimming. This table has approximately 210,000 clones, about 91% appearing once. This CDR3 contains 13 residues. V shed 5 bases, J shed 8 bases, and the junction held 4 bases outside the gene matches. Germline CDR1 and CDR2: SEHNR and FQNEAQ (reference sequence). The chain is built from TRBV7-9 and TRBJ1-2; 11 nucleotides line up with TRBD1. The TCR comes from a woman in her thirties or forties with acute or convalescent COVID-19. Sequenced: peripheral blood. CDR3 amino acids: CASSQGQGGGYTF. DNA of the CDR3: TGTGCCAGCAGCCAGGGACAGGGGGGAGGCTACACCTTC.